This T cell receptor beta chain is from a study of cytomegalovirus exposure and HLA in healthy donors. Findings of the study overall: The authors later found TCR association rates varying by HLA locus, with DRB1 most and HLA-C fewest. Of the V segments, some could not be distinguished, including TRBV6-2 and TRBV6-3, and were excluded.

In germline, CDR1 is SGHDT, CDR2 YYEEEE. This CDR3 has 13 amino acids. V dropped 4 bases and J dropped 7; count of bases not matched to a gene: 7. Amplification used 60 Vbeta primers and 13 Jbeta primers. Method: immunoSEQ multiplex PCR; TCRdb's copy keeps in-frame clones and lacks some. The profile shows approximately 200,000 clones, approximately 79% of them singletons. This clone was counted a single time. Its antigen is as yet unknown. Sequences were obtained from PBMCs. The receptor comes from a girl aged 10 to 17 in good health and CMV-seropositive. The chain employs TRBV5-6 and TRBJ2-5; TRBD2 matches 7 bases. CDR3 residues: CASSPGGEGTQYF. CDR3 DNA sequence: TGTGCCAGCAGCCCAGGAGGGGAGGGGACCCAGTACTTC.